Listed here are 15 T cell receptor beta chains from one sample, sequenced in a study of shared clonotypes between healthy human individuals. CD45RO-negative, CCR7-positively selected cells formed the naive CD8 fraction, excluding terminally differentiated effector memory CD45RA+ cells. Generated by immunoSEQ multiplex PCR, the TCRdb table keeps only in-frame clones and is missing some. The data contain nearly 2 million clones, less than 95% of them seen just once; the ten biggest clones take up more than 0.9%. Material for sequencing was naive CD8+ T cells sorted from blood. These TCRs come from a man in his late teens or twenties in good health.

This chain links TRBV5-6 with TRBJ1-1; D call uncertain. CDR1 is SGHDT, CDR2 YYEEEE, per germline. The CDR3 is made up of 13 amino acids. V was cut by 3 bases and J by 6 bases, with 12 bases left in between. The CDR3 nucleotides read TGTGCCAGCAGCTCCCCGGTTTCCGCTGAAGCTTTCTTT. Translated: CASSSPVSAEAFF.

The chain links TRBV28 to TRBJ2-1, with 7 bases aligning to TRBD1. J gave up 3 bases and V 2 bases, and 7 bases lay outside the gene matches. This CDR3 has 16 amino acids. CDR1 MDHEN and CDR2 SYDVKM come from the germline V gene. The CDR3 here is CASSLGYRGDYNEQFF. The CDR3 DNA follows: TGTGCCAGCAGTTTAGGTTACAGGGGAGACTACAATGAGCAGTTCTTC. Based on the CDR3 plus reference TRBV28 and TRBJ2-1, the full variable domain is DVKVTQSSRYLVKRTGEKVFLECVQDMDHENMFWYRQDPGLGLRLIYFSYDVKMKEKGDIPEGYSVSREKKERFSLILESASTNQTSMYLCASSLGYRGDYNEQFFGPGTRLTVL.

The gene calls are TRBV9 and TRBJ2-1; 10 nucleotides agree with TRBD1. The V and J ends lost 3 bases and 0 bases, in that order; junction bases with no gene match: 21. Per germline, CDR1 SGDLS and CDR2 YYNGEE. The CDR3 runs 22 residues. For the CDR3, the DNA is TGTGCCAGCAGCGAAAGGAGGGACCCGGGACAGGGGCTACTTAGCTCCTACAATGAGCAGTTCTTC. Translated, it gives CASSERRDPGQGLLSSYNEQFF.

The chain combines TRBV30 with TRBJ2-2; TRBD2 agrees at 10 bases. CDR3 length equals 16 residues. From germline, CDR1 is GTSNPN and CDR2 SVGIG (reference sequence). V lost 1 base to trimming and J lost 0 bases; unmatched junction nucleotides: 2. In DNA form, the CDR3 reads TGTGCCTGGAGTGGGCTAGCGGGGGCGAACACCGGGGAGCTGTTTTTT. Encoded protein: CAWSGLAGANTGELFF.

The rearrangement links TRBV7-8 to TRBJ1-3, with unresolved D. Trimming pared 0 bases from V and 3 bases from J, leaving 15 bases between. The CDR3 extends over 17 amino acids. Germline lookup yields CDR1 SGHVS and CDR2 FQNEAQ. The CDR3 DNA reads TGTGCCAGCAGCTTAGCGCGGCGCAACTACCATGGAAACACCATATATTTT. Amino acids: CASSLARRNYHGNTIYF.

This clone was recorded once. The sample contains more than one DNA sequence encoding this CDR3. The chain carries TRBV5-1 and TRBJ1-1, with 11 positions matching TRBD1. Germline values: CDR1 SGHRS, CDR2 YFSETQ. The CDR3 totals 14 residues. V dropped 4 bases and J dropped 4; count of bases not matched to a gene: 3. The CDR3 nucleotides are TGCGCCAGCAGCCCCGGACAGGGGGCCACTGAAGCTTTCTTT. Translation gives CASSPGQGATEAFF.

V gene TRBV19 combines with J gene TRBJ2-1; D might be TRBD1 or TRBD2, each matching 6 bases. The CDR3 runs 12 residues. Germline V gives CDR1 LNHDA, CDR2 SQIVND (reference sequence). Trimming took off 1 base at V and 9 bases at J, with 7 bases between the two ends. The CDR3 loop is CASSIGGAEQFF. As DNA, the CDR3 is TGTGCCAGTAGTATAGGGGGGGCTGAGCAGTTCTTC.

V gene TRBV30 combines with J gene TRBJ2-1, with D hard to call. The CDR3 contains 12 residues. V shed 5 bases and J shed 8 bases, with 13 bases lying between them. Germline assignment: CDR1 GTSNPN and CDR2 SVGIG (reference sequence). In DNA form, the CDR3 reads TGTGCCTGGCGGTCTTTAAGGGATGAGCAGTTCTTC. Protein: CAWRSLRDEQFF.

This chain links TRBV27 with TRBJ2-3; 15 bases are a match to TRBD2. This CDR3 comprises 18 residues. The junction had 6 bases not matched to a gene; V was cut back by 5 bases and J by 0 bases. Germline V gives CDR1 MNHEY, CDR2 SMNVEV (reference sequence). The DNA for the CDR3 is TGTGCCAGCAGTGTTGGGACTAGCGGGAGGCCGAGCACAGATACGCAGTATTTT. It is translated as CASSVGTSGRPSTDTQYF.

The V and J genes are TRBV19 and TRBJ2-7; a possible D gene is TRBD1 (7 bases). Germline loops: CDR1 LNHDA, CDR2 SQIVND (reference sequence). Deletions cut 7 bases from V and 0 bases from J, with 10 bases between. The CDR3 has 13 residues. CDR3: CASTGGTSYEQYF. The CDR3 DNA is TGTGCCAGTACAGGGGGGACCTCCTACGAGCAGTACTTC.

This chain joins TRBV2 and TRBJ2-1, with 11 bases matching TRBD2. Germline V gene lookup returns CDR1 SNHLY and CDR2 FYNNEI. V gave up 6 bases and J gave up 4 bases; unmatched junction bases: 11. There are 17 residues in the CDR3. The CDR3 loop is CASREGRLAGRYNEQFF. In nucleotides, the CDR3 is TGTGCCAGCAGGGAGGGGCGACTAGCGGGACGTTACAATGAGCAGTTCTTC. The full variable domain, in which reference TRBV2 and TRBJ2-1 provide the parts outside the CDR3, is EPEVTQTPSHQVTQMGQEVILRCVPISNHLYFYWYRQILGQKVEFLVSFYNNEISEKSEIFDDQFSVERPDGSNFTLKIRSTKLEDSAMYFCASREGRLAGRYNEQFFGPGTRLTVL.

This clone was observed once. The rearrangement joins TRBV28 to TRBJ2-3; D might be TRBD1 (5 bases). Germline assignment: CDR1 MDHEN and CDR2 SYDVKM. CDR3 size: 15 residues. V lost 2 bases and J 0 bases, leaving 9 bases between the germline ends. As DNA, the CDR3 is TGTGCCAGCAGTTTAGATACAGGTAGCACAGATACGCAGTATTTT. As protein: CASSLDTGSTDTQYF.

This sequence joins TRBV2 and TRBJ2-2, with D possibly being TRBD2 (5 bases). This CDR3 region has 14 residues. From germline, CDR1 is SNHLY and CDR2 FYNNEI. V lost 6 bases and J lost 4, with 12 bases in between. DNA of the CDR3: TGTGCCAGCAGACCCGGGGTGGGCACCGGGGAGCTGTTTTTT. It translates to CASRPGVGTGELFF.

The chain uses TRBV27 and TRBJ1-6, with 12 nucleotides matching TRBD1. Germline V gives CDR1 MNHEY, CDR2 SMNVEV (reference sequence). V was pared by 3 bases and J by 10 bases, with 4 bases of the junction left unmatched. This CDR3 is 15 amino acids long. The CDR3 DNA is TGTGCCAGCAGTTTGGGACAGGGGGCTTTGTCACCCCTCCACTTT. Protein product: CASSLGQGALSPLHF.

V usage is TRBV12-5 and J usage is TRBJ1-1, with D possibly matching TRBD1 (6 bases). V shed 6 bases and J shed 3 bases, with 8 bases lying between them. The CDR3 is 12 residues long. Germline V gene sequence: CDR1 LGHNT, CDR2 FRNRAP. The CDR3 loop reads CASGQGYTEAFF. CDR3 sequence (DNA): TGTGCTAGTGGACAGGGTTACACTGAAGCTTTCTTT.